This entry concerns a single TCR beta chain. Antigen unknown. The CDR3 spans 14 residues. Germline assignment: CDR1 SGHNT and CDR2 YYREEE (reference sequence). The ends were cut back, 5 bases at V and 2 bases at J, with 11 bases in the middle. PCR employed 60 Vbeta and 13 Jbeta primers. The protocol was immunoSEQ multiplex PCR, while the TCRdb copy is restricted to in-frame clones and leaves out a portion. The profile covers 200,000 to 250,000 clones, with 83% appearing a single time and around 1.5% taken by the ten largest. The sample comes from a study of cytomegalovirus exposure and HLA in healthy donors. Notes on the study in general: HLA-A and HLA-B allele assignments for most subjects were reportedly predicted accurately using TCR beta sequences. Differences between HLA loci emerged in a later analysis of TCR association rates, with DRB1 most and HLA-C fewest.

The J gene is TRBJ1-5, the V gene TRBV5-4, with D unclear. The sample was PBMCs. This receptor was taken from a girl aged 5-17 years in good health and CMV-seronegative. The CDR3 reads CASSLPGGNQPQHF. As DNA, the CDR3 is TGTGCCAGCAGTCTACCCGGGGGCAATCAGCCCCAGCATTTT. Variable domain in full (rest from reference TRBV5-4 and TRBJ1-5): ETGVTQSPTHLIKTRGQQVTLRCSSQSGHNTVSWYQQALGQGPQFIFQYYREEENGRGNFPPRFSGLQFPNYSSELNVNALELDDSALYLCASSLPGGNQPQHFGDGTRLSIL.